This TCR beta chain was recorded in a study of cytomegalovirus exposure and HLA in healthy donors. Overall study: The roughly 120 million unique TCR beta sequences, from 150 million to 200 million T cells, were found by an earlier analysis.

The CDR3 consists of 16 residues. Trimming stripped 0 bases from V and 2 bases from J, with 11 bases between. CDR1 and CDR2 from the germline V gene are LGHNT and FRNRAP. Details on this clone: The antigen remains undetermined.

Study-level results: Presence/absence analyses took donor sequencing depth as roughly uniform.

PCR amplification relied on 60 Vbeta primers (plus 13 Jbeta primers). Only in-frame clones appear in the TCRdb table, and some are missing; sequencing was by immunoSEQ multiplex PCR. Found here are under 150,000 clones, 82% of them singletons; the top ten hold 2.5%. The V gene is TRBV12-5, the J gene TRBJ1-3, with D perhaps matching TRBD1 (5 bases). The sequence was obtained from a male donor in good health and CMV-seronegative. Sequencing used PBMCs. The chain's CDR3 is CASGLVRNRTGNTIYF. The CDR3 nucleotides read TGTGCTAGTGGTTTGGTACGAAACAGGACTGGAAACACCATATATTTT.